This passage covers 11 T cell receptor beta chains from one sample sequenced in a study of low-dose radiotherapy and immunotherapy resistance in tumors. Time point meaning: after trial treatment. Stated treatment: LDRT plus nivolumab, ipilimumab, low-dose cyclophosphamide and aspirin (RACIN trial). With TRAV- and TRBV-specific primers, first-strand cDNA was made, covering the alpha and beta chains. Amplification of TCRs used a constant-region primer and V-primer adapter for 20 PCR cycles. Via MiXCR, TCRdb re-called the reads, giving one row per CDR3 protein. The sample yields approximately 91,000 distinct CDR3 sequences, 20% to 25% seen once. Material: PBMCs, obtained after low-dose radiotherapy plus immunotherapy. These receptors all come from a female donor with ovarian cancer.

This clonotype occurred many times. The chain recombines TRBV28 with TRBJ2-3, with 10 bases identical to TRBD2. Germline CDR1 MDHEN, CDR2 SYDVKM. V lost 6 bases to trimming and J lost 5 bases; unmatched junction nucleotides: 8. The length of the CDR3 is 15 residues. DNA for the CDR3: TGTGCCAGCAGCCGGAGCGGGGGGGGAGAAGATACGCAGTATTTT. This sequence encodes CASSRSGGGEDTQYF.

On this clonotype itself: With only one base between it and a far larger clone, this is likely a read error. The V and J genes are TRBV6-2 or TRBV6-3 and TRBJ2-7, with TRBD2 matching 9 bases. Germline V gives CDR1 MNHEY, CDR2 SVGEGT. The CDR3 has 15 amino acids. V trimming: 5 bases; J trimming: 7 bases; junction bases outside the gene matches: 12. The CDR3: CASSVGTSTNNEQYF. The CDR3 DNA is TGTGCCAGCAGTGTAGGGACTAGCACGAACAATGAGCAGTACTTC.

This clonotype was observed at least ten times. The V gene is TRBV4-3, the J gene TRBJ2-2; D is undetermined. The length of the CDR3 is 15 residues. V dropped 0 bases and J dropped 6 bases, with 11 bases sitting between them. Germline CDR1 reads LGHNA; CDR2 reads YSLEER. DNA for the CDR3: TGCGCCAGCAGCCAAGAGGGCCCACGGGCCGGGGAGCTGTTTTTT. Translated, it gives CASSQEGPRAGELFF.

In nucleotides, the CDR3 is TGCAGTGCTAGTTTATCGGACTATGGCTACACCTTC. Its translation is CSASLSDYGYTF. V is TRBV20-1 and J is TRBJ1-2; D not certain. The V gene's germline CDR1 is DFQATT and CDR2 SNEGSKA (reference sequence). The CDR3 totals 12 residues. V lost 3 bases to trimming and J lost 3 bases, with 8 bases between them.

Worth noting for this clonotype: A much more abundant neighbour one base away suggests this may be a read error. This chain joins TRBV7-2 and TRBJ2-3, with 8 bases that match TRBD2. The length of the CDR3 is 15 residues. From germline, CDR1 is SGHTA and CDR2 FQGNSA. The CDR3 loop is CASSRDGGAADTHYF. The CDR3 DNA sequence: TGTGCCAGCAGCCGCGACGGGGGGGCTGCAGATACGCATTATTTT.

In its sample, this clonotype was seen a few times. The CDR3 nucleotides are TGTGCCAGCAGCGGACTAGCGTCTAGCACAGATACGCAGTATTTT. It yields the protein CASSGLASSTDTQYF. The chain recombines TRBV25-1 with TRBJ2-3, with TRBD2 matching 9 bases. V lost 6 bases to trimming and J lost 0 bases; unmatched junction nucleotides: 4. This CDR3 comprises 15 residues. CDR1 MGHDK and CDR2 SYGVNS come from the germline V gene.

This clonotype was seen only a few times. The CDR3 sequence is CASSIGRTGLKETQYF. CDR3 sequence (DNA): TGTGCCAGTAGTATAGGTCGGACAGGGTTAAAAGAGACCCAGTACTTC. The gene calls are TRBV19 and TRBJ2-5, with 8 bases identical to TRBD1. The CDR3 is 16 residues long. The ends lost 1 base at V and 3 bases at J; junction bases unmatched: 7. From germline, CDR1 is LNHDA and CDR2 SQIVND (reference sequence).

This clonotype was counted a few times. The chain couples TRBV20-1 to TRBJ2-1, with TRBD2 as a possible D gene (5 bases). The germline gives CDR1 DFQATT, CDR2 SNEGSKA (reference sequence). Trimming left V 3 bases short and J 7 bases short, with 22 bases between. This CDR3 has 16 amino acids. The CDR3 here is CSASGYSREKKNEQFF. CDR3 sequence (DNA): TGCAGTGCTAGCGGGTATTCGAGGGAGAAGAAGAATGAGCAGTTCTTC.

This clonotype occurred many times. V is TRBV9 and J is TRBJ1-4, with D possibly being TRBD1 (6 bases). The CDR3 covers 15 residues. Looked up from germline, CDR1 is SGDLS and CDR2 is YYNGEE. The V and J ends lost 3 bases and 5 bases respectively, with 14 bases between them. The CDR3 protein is CASSANTGPNEKLFF. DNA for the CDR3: TGTGCCAGCAGCGCCAACACAGGGCCCAATGAAAAACTGTTTTTT.

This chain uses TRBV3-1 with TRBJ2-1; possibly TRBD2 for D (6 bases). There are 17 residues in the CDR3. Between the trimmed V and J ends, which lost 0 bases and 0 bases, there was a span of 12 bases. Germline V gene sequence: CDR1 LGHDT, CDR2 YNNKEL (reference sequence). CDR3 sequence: CASSQEGGRSSYNEQFF. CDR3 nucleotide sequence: TGTGCCAGCAGCCAAGAGGGGGGTAGAAGCTCCTACAATGAGCAGTTCTTC.

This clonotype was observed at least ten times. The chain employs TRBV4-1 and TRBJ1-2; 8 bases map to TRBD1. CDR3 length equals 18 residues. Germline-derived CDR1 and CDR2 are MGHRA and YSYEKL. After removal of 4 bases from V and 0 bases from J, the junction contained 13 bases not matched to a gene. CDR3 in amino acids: CASSLVIRDRRANYGYTF. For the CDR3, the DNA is TGCGCCAGCAGCCTCGTGATCCGGGACAGGAGAGCTAACTATGGCTACACCTTC.